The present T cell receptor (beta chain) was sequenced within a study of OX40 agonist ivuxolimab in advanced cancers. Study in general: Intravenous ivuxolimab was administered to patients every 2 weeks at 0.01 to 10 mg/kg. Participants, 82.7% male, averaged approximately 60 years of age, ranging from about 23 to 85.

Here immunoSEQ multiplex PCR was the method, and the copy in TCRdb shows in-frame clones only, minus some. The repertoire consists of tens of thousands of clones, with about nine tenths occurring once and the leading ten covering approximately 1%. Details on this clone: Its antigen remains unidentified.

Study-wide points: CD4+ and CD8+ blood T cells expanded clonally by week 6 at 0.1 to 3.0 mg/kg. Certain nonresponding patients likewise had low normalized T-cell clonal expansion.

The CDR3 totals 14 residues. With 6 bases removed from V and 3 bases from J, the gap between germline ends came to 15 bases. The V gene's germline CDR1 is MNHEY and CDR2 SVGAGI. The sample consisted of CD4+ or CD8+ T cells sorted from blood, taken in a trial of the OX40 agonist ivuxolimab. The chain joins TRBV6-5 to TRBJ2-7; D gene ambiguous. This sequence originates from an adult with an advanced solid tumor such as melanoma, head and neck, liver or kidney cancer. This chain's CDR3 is CASRNNAVRYEQYF. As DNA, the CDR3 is TGTGCCAGCAGGAACAACGCCGTTCGCTACGAGCAGTACTTC.